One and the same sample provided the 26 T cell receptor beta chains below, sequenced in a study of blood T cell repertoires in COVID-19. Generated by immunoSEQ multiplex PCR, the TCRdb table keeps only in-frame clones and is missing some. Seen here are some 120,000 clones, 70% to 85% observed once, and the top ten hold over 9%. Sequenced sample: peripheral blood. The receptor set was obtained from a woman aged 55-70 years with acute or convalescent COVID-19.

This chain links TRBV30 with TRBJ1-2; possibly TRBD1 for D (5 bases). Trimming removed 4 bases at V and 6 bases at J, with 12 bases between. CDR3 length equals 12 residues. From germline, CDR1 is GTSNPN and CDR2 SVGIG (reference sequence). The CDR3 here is CAWTRGSDGYTF. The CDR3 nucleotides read TGTGCCTGGACTCGGGGGTCGGATGGCTACACCTTC.

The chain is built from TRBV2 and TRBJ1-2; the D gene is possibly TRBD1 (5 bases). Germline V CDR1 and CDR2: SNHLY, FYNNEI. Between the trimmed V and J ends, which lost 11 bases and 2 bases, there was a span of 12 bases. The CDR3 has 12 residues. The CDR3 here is CAVPPGNYGYTF. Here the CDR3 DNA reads TGTGCCGTTCCGCCAGGGAACTATGGCTACACCTTC.

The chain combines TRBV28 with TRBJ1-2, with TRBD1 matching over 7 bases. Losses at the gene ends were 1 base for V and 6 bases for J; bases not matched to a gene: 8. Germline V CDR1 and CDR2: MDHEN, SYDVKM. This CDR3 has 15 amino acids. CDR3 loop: CASSLSSTGRDGYTF. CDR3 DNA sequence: TGTGCCAGCAGTTTATCGTCGACAGGGAGAGATGGCTACACCTTC.

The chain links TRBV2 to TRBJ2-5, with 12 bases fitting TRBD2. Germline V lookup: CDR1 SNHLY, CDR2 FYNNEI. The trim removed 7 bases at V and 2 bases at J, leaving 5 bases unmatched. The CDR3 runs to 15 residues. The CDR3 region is CASNPLAGGQETQYF. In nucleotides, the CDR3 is TGTGCCAGCAATCCACTAGCGGGGGGACAAGAGACCCAGTACTTC. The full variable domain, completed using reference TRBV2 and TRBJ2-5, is EPEVTQTPSHQVTQMGQEVILRCVPISNHLYFYWYRQILGQKVEFLVSFYNNEISEKSEIFDDQFSVERPDGSNFTLKIRSTKLEDSAMYFCASNPLAGGQETQYFGPGTRLLVL.

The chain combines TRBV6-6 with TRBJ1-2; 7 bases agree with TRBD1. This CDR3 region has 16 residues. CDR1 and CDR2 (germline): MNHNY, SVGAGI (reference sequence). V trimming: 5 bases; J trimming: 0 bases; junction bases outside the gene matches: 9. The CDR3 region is CASSRTGAASNYGYTF. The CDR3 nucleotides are TGTGCCAGCAGTCGAACAGGGGCAGCATCTAACTATGGCTACACCTTC.

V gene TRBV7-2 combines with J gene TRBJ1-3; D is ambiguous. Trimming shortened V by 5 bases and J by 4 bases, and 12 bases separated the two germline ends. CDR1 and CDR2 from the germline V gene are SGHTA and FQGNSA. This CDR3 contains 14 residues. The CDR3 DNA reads TGTGCCAGCAGCCCCCCCGTACAGGGAAACACCATATATTTT. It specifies CASSPPVQGNTIYF.

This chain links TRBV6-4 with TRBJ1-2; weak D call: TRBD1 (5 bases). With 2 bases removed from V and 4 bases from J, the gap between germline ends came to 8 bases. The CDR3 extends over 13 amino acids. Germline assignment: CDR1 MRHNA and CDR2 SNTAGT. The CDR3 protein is CASSDRGGYGYTF. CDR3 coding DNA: TGTGCCAGCAGTGACAGGGGAGGCTATGGCTACACCTTC.

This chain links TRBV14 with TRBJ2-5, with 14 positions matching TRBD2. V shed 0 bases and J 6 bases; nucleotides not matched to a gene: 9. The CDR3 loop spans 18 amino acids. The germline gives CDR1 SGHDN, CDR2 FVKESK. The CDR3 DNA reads TGTGCCAGCAGCCAAGACGGGATGACTAGCGGGGGGGCCCAGACCCAGTACTTC. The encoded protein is CASSQDGMTSGGAQTQYF.

As DNA, the CDR3 is TGCGCCAGCAGTTTAGGTGGCGGAGACTATGGCTACACCTTC. Translating it yields CASSLGGGDYGYTF. The chain is built from TRBV5-1 and TRBJ1-2; no clear D. Germline CDR1 is SGHRS and CDR2 is YFSETQ. The V end lost 5 bases, the J end lost 3 bases, and 14 bases lay between the germline ends. The CDR3 contains 14 residues.

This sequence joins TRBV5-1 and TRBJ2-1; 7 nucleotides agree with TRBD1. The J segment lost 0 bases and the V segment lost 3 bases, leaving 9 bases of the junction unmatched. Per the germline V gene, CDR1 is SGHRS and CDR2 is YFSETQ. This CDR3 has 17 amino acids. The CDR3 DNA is TGCGCCAGCAGCTCCCCGACGACAGGGACCTCCTACAATGAGCAGTTCTTC. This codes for CASSSPTTGTSYNEQFF.

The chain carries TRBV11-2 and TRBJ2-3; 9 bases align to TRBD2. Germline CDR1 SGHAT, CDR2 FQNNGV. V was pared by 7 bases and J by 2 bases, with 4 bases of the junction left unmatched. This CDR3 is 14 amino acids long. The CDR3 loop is CASTIAGVTDTQYF. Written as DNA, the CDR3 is TGTGCCAGCACCATAGCGGGGGTCACAGATACGCAGTATTTT.

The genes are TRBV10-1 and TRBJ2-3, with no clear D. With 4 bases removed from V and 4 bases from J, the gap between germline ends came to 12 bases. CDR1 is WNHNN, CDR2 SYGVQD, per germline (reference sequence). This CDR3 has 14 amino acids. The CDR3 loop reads CASSVGEIPDTQYF. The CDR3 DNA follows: TGCGCCAGCAGTGTAGGAGAGATCCCAGATACGCAGTATTTT.

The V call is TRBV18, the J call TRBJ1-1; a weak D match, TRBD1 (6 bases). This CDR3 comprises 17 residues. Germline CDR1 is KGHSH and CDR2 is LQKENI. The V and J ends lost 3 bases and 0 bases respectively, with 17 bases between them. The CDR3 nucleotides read TGTGCCAGCTCACCCCCGGGACACGGTGTGATGAACACTGAAGCTTTCTTT. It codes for CASSPPGHGVMNTEAFF. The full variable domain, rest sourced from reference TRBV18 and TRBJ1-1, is NAGVMQNPRHLVRRRGQEARLRCSPMKGHSHVYWYRQLPEEGLKFMVYLQKENIIDESGMPKERFSAEFPKEGPSILRIQQVVRGDSAAYFCASSPPGHGVMNTEAFFGQGTRLTVV.

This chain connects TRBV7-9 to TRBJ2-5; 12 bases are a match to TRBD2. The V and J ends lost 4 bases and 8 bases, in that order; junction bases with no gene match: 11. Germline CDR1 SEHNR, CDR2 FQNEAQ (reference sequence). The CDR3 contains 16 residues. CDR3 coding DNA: TGTGCCAGCAGCTCCTCTATGACTAGCGGGGGCTCCACCCAGTACTTC. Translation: CASSSSMTSGGSTQYF.

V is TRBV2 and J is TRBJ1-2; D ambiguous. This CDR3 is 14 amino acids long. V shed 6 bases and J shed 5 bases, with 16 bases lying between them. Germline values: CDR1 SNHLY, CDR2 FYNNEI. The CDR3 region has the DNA TGTGCCAGCAGGGTCGCAGCGATTGGATATGGCTACACCTTC. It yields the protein CASRVAAIGYGYTF.

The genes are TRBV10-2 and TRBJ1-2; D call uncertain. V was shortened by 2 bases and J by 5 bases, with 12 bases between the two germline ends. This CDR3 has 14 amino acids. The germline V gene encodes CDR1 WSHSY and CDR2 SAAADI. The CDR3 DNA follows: TGCGCCAGCAGTGAGGTAGCAGGAGGGTATGGCTACACCTTC. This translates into CASSEVAGGYGYTF.

The CDR3 loop is CASRHNRGSNSPLHF. In DNA form, the CDR3 reads TGTGCCAGCAGACATAACCGGGGAAGTAATTCACCCCTCCACTTT. The chain is built from TRBV6-5 and TRBJ1-6; D is undetermined. The ends were cut back, 6 bases at V and 6 bases at J, with 15 bases in the middle. This CDR3 comprises 15 residues. Germline lookup yields CDR1 MNHEY and CDR2 SVGAGI.

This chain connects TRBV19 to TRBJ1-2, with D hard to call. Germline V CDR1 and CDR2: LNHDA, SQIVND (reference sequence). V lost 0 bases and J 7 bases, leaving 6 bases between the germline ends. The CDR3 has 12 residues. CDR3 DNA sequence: TGTGCCAGTAGTATAGATCGCAGTGGCTACACCTTC. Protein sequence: CASSIDRSGYTF.

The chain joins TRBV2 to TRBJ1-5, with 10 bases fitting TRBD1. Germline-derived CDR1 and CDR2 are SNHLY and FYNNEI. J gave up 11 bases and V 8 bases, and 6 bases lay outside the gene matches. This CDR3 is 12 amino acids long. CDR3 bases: TGTGCCAGCGGGACAGGGGCCCCTACCCAGCATTTT. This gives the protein CASGTGAPTQHF.

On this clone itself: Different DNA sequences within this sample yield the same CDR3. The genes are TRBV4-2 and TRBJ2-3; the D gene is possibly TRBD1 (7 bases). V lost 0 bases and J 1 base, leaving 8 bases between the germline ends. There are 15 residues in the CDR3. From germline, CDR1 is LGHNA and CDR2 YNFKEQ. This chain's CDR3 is CASSQDRGGTDTQYF. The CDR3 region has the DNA TGTGCCAGCAGCCAAGACAGGGGGGGCACAGATACGCAGTATTTT.

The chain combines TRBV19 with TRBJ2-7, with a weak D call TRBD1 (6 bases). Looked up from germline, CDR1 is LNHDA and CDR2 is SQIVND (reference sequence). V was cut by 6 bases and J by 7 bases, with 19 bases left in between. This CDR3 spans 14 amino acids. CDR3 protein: CASSQQGRLGEQYF. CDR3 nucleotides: TGTGCCAGTAGCCAACAGGGTCGCCTCGGGGAGCAGTACTTC.

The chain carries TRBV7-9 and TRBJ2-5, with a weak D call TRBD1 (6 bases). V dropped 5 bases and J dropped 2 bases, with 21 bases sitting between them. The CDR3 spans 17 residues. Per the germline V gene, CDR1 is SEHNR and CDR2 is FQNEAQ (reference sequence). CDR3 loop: CASSGYELDRRQETQYF. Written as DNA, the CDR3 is TGTGCCAGCAGCGGTTACGAGCTCGACAGGAGACAAGAGACCCAGTACTTC.

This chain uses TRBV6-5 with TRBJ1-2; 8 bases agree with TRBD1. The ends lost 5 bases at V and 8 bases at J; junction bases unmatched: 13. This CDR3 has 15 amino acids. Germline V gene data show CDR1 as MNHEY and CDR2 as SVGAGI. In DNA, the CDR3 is TGTGCCAGCAGTCGGACAGGGAAGGAGGGAAAGGGCTACACCTTC. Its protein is CASSRTGKEGKGYTF.

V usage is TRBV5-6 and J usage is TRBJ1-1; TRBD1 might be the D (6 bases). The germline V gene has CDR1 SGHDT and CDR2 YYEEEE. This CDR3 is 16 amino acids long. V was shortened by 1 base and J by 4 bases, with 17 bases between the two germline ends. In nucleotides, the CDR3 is TGTGCCAGCAGCTTGAACGGGGGCGGGGGGGGCACTGAAGCTTTCTTT. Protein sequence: CASSLNGGGGGTEAFF. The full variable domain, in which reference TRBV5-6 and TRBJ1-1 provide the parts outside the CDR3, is DAGVTQSPTHLIKTRGQQVTLRCSPKSGHDTVSWYQQALGQGPQFIFQYYEEEERQRGNFPDRFSGHQFPNYSSELNVNALLLGDSALYLCASSLNGGGGGTEAFFGQGTRLTVV.

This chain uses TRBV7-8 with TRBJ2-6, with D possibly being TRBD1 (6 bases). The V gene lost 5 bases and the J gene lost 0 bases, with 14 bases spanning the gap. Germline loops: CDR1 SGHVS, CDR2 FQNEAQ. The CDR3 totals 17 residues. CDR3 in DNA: TGTGCCAGCAGCCCCTCAGGGGCCGGCTCTGGGGCCAACGTCCTGACTTTC. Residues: CASSPSGAGSGANVLTF.

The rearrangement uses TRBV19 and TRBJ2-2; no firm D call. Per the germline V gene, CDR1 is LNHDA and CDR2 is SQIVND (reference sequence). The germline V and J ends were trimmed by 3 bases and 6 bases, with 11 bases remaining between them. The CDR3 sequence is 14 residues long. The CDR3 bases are TGTGCCAGTAGTATCGTGTGGCCCCCCGGGGAGCTGTTTTTT. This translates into CASSIVWPPGELFF.